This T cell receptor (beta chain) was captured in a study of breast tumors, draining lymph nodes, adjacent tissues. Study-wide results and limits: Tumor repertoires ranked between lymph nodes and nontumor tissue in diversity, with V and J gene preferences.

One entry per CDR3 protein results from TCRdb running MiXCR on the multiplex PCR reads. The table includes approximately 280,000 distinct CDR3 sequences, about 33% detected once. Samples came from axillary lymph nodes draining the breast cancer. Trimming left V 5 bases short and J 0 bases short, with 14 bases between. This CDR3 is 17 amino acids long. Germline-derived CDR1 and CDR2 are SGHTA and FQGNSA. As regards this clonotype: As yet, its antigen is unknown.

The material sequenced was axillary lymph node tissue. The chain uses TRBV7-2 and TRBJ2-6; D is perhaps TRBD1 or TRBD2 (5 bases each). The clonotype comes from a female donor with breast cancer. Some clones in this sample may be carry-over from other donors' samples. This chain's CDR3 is CASSAVWGFSGANVLTF. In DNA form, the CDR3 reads TGTGCCAGCAGCGCCGTATGGGGGTTCTCTGGGGCCAACGTCCTGACTTTC.